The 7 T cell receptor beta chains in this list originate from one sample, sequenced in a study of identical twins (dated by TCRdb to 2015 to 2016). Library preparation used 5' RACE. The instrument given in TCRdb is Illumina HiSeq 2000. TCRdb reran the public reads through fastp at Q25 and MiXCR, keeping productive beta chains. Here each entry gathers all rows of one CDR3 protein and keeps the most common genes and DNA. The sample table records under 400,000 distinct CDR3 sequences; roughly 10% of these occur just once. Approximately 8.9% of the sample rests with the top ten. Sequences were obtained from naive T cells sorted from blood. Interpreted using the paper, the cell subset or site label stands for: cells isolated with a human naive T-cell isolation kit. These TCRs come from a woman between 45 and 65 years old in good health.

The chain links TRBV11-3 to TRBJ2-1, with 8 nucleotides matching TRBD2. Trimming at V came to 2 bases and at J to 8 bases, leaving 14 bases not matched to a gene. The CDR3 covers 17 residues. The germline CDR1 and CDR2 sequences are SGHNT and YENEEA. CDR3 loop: CASSLRPGGGRRYEQFF. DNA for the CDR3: TGTGCCAGCAGCTTACGACCCGGGGGCGGGAGGCGCTATGAGCAGTTCTTC.

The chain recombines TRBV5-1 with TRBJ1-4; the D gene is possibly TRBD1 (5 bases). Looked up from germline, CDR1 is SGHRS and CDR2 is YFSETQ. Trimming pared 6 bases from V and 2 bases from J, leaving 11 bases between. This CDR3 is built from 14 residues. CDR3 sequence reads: CASTRDGTNEKLFF. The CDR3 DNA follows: TGCGCCAGCACCAGGGACGGGACTAATGAAAAACTGTTTTTT.

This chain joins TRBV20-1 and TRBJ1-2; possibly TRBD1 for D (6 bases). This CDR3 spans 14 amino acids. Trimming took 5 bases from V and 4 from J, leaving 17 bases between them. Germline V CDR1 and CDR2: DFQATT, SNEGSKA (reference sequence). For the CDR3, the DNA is TGCAGTGCTCCCTGGCAGGGGACCTCCTATGGCTACACCTTC. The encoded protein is CSAPWQGTSYGYTF.

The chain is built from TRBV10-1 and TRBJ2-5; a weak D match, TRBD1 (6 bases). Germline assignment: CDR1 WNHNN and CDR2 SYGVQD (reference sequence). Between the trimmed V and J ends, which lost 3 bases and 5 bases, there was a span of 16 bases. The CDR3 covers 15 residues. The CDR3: CASSERQAKGETQYF. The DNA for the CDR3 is TGCGCCAGCAGTGAAAGACAGGCTAAAGGGGAGACCCAGTACTTC.

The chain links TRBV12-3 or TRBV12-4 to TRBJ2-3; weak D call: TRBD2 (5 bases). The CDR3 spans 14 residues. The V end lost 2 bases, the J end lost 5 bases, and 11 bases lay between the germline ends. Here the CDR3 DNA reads TGTGCCAGCAGTTTAAGGCTAGCAGAAGATACGCAGTATTTT. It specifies CASSLRLAEDTQYF.

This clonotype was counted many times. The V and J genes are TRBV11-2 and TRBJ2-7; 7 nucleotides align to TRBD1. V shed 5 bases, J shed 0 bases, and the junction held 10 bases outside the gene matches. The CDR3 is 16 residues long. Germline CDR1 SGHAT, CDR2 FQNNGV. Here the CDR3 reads CASSRTGQINSYEQYV. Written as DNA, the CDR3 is TGTGCCAGCAGCCGTACGGGACAGATAAACTCCTACGAGCAGTACGTC.

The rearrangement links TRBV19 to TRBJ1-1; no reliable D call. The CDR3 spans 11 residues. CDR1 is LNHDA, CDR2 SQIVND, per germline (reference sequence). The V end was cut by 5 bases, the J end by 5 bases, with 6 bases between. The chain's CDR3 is CASSAETEAFF. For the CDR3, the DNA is TGTGCCAGTAGTGCGGAGACTGAAGCTTTCTTT.